The 25 T cell receptor beta chains in this list originate from one sample, sequenced in a study of blood T cell repertoires in COVID-19. This table comes from immunoSEQ multiplex PCR, and its TCRdb copy is limited to in-frame clones, with some not included. This sample has 350,000 to 400,000 clones, with more than 85% found just once. Sequenced material: PBMCs or T cells enriched from blood (not recorded which). The receptors derive from a woman aged 40 to 50 who had been exposed to COVID-19.

To note about this clone: A junction end diverges from the germline sequence, so it may reflect a read error. V and J are TRBV14 and TRBJ2-3; D remains ambiguous. Looked up from germline, CDR1 is SGHDN and CDR2 is FVKESK. This CDR3 is 12 amino acids long. The CDR3 is CAGSQTTDTQYF. In DNA, the CDR3 is TGTGCCGGCAGCCAGACTACAGATACGCAGTATTTT.

The rearrangement uses TRBV15 and TRBJ2-5; 8 nucleotides align to TRBD1. Germline values: CDR1 LNHNV, CDR2 YYDKDF (reference sequence). The CDR3 has 16 amino acids. Losses at the gene ends were 1 base for V and 4 bases for J; bases not matched to a gene: 8. Here the CDR3 reads CATSRGSSGGSETQYF. CDR3 bases: TGTGCCACCAGCAGAGGAAGCTCAGGGGGCTCAGAGACCCAGTACTTC.

The chain is built from TRBV19 and TRBJ2-6; no clear D gene. This CDR3 spans 13 amino acids. Germline assignment: CDR1 LNHDA and CDR2 SQIVND (reference sequence). Trimming took off 7 bases at V and 2 bases at J, with 6 bases between the two ends. The CDR3 region is CASKPAGANVLTF. CDR3 DNA sequence: TGTGCCAGTAAGCCTGCTGGGGCCAACGTCCTGACTTTC.

V and J are TRBV7-8 and TRBJ2-7; no firm D call. Trimming pared 5 bases from V and 4 bases from J, leaving 21 bases between. CDR3 length equals 16 residues. Germline CDR1 and CDR2: SGHVS and FQNEAQ. CDR3 residues: CASSVLSGSTPYEQYF. The CDR3 nucleotides are TGTGCCAGCAGCGTTTTATCGGGTTCGACGCCTTACGAGCAGTACTTC.

The genes are TRBV7-6 and TRBJ2-1; 9 nucleotides match TRBD2. CDR3 length: 17 residues. Per the germline V gene, CDR1 is SGHVS and CDR2 is FNYEAQ. The V segment lost 1 base and the J segment 0 bases; nucleotides outside the gene matches: 4. CDR3 region: CASSLVSGGYSYNEQFF. CDR3 DNA: TGTGCCAGCAGCTTAGTCAGCGGGGGGTACTCCTACAATGAGCAGTTCTTC.

In DNA, the CDR3 is TGTGCCAGCAGCCTCCCGCGGAAGGATTTAAACGATGAGCAGTTCTTC. Its translation: CASSLPRKDLNDEQFF. V and J are TRBV11-3 and TRBJ2-1; D is uncertain. Germline assignment: CDR1 SGHNT and CDR2 YENEEA. V was clipped by 5 bases and J by 8 bases, with 22 bases between them. The CDR3 spans 16 residues.

The chain joins TRBV5-1 to TRBJ1-2; possibly TRBD1 for D (5 bases). Germline values: CDR1 SGHRS, CDR2 YFSETQ. V was shortened by 1 base and J by 4 bases, with 11 bases between the two germline ends. The length of the CDR3 is 14 residues. The chain's CDR3 is CASSLLQAGYGYTF. The CDR3 DNA follows: TGCGCCAGCAGCTTGTTACAGGCCGGCTATGGCTACACCTTC. Full variable domain (rest looked up from reference TRBV5-1 and TRBJ1-2): KAGVTQTPRYLIKTRGQQVTLSCSPISGHRSVSWYQQTPGQGLQFLFEYFSETQRNKGNFPGRFSGRQFSNSRSEMNVSTLELGDSALYLCASSLLQAGYGYTFGSGTRLTVV.

V usage is TRBV12-3 or TRBV12-4 and J usage is TRBJ1-1; D unclear. The CDR3 covers 13 residues. V dropped 2 bases and J dropped 1 base, with 5 bases sitting between them. For the CDR3, the DNA is TGTGCCAGCAGTTTAAATAAGAACACTGAAGCTTTCTTT. It encodes CASSLNKNTEAFF.

The rearrangement uses TRBV19 and TRBJ1-5; D might be TRBD1 (5 bases). Trimming shortened V by 3 bases and J by 0 bases, and 15 bases separated the two germline ends. Germline V gene lookup returns CDR1 LNHDA and CDR2 SQIVND (reference sequence). This CDR3 spans 17 amino acids. CDR3 nucleotide sequence: TGTGCCAGTAGTATCGGAACCGGGGGGTATAGCAATCAGCCCCAGCATTTT. Translating gives CASSIGTGGYSNQPQHF.

This CDR3 is CATSDLNSPPGPDTQYF. The CDR3 DNA follows: TGTGCCACCAGTGATTTAAACTCTCCTCCCGGTCCAGATACGCAGTATTTT. This chain links TRBV24-1 with TRBJ2-3; no reliable D call. Per the germline V gene, CDR1 is KGHDR and CDR2 is SFDVKD. The CDR3 is made up of 17 amino acids. V shed 1 base and J shed 4 bases, with 17 bases lying between them.

This sequence joins TRBV11-2 and TRBJ2-2; 7 bases fit TRBD2. V lost 5 bases, J lost 2 bases, and 14 bases stayed unmatched. This CDR3 is 18 amino acids long. Germline CDR1 SGHAT, CDR2 FQNNGV. CDR3 residues: CASSPQLGGMANTGELFF. Here the CDR3 DNA reads TGTGCCAGCAGCCCCCAACTGGGGGGGATGGCCAACACCGGGGAGCTGTTTTTT.

The chain combines TRBV5-1 with TRBJ1-6, with no clear D. The CDR3 spans 15 residues. Germline V gene data show CDR1 as SGHRS and CDR2 as YFSETQ. Trimming removed 4 bases at V and 7 bases at J, with 15 bases between. CDR3 region: CASSHTTQLNSPLHF. The CDR3 region has the DNA TGCGCCAGCAGCCACACTACACAACTCAATTCACCCCTCCACTTT. Looking up the rest from reference TRBV5-1 and TRBJ1-6 gives the full variable domain: KAGVTQTPRYLIKTRGQQVTLSCSPISGHRSVSWYQQTPGQGLQFLFEYFSETQRNKGNFPGRFSGRQFSNSRSEMNVSTLELGDSALYLCASSHTTQLNSPLHFGNGTRLTVT.

The gene calls are TRBV6-2 or TRBV6-3 and TRBJ1-2, with 10 bases matching TRBD1. The CDR3 is 14 amino acids. Germline-derived CDR1 and CDR2 are MNHEY and SVGEGT. The V gene end was trimmed by 2 bases and the J gene end by 7 bases; junction bases not matched to a gene: 4. The CDR3 sequence is CASSYDWTGGGYTF. As DNA, the CDR3 is TGTGCCAGCAGTTACGACTGGACAGGGGGTGGCTACACCTTC.

The chain recombines TRBV25-1 with TRBJ1-1; TRBD1 aligns across 7 bases. This CDR3 comprises 13 residues. Germline V gene lookup returns CDR1 MGHDK and CDR2 SYGVNS. The ends lost 5 bases at V and 8 bases at J; junction bases unmatched: 8. CDR3 in DNA: TGTGCCAGCAGTCTCCACATCAGGGGGGAAGCTTTCTTT. The encoded protein is CASSLHIRGEAFF.

This rearrangement joins TRBV27 to TRBJ1-1; 7 bases match TRBD1. CDR1 is MNHEY and CDR2 is SMNVEV in the germline V gene (reference sequence). With 5 bases clipped from V and 5 bases from J, the junction kept 11 bases outside the gene matches. This CDR3 comprises 15 residues. The CDR3 reads CASSDLQGMSTEAFF. As DNA, the CDR3 is TGTGCCAGCAGTGACCTACAGGGGATGTCGACTGAAGCTTTCTTT.

The chain employs TRBV14 and TRBJ2-2; 8 bases agree with TRBD1. V shed 4 bases, J shed 1 base, and the junction held 5 bases outside the gene matches. From germline, CDR1 is SGHDN and CDR2 FVKESK. CDR3 length: 16 amino acids. In nucleotides, the CDR3 is TGTGCCAGCAGCCCTTGGACAGGGCGGAACACCGGGGAGCTGTTTTTT. This translates into CASSPWTGRNTGELFF.

V and J are TRBV28 and TRBJ1-5, with 8 bases that match TRBD1. The J segment lost 4 bases and the V segment lost 11 bases, leaving 10 bases of the junction unmatched. CDR3 length equals 14 residues. CDR1 and CDR2 from the germline V gene are MDHEN and SYDVKM. Here the CDR3 DNA reads TGTGCCCTCAAAGGGCAGGGGGCGAATCAGCCCCAGCATTTT. It is translated as CALKGQGANQPQHF.

The chain combines TRBV10-3 with TRBJ2-3; D is unresolved. The CDR3 has 14 amino acids. V was trimmed by 0 bases and J by 3 bases, leaving 7 bases between them. Looked up from germline, CDR1 is ENHRY and CDR2 is SYGVKD. The CDR3 spells CAISESPRTDTQYF. The CDR3 DNA reads as TGTGCCATCAGTGAGTCTCCCAGGACAGATACGCAGTATTTT.

V and J are TRBV13 and TRBJ1-5, with 7 nucleotides matching TRBD1. This CDR3 contains 14 residues. The V gene's germline CDR1 is PRHDT and CDR2 FYEKMQ (reference sequence). The J segment lost 5 bases and the V segment lost 5 bases, leaving 6 bases of the junction unmatched. CDR3 region: CASSPGQAHQPQHF. The CDR3 nucleotides are TGTGCCAGCAGCCCCGGACAGGCACATCAGCCCCAGCATTTT.

V gene TRBV30 combines with J gene TRBJ2-7; no definite D call. In germline, CDR1 is GTSNPN, CDR2 SVGIG (reference sequence). The CDR3 sequence is 13 residues long. V lost 0 bases and J 11 bases, leaving 17 bases between the germline ends. In nucleotides, the CDR3 is TGTGCCTGGAGTGTACTTCCCGAGTCCTCTAAGTACTTC. It specifies CAWSVLPESSKYF. The full variable domain, in which reference TRBV30 and TRBJ2-7 provide the parts outside the CDR3, is SQTIHQWPATLVQPVGSPLSLECTVEGTSNPNLYWYRQAAGRGLQLLFYSVGIGQISSEVPQNLSASRPQDRQFILSSKKLLLSDSGFYLCAWSVLPESSKYFGPGTRLTVT.

The rearrangement links TRBV4-1 to TRBJ1-1, with 8 bases lining up with TRBD1. V lost 0 bases to trimming and J lost 5 bases; unmatched junction nucleotides: 11. The CDR3 loop spans 17 amino acids. Germline V gene sequence: CDR1 MGHRA, CDR2 YSYEKL. CDR3 loop: CASSQDVGTGLRTEAFF. CDR3 nucleotide sequence: TGCGCCAGCAGCCAAGATGTCGGGACAGGCTTGAGGACTGAAGCTTTCTTT.

The gene calls are TRBV14 and TRBJ1-4, with 7 bases matching TRBD1. J lost 4 bases, V lost 1 base, and 9 bases had no gene match. This CDR3 comprises 17 residues. CDR1 is SGHDN and CDR2 is FVKESK in the germline V gene. CDR3 DNA sequence: TGTGCCAGCAGCCAAGGTGCCCCAGGGGGAGGTAATGAAAAACTGTTTTTT. Its translation is CASSQGAPGGGNEKLFF.

The chain carries TRBV29-1 and TRBJ2-7; possible D gene TRBD2, 6 bases. From germline, CDR1 is SQVTM and CDR2 ANQGSEA. The CDR3 spans 16 residues. V lost 3 bases and J 0 bases, leaving 18 bases between the germline ends. As DNA, the CDR3 is TGCAGCGTTGAGGGTGGTTACGGGGACTCCTCCTACGAGCAGTACTTC. This codes for CSVEGGYGDSSYEQYF.

This clone has more than one count but fewer than ten. The chain links TRBV18 to TRBJ2-5; tentatively, D is TRBD2 (6 bases). Germline loops: CDR1 KGHSH, CDR2 LQKENI. V shed 4 bases and J shed 2 bases, with 17 bases lying between them. CDR3 size: 16 residues. The CDR3 DNA reads as TGTGCCAGCTCACGGGGAGGCGCGAGCGTACAAGAGACCCAGTACTTC. Translated: CASSRGGASVQETQYF. Together with reference TRBV18 and TRBJ2-5, the CDR3 gives the full variable domain: NAGVMQNPRHLVRRRGQEARLRCSPMKGHSHVYWYRQLPEEGLKFMVYLQKENIIDESGMPKERFSAEFPKEGPSILRIQQVVRGDSAAYFCASSRGGASVQETQYFGPGTRLLVL.

The rearrangement links TRBV2 to TRBJ1-6; possibly TRBD1 for D (6 bases). Looked up from germline, CDR1 is SNHLY and CDR2 is FYNNEI. This CDR3 contains 13 residues. The germline V and J ends were trimmed by 8 bases and 10 bases, with 15 bases remaining between them. The CDR3 DNA reads as TGTGCCAGCGGTAACAGGGTTAGCTCACCCCTCCACTTT. Amino acid sequence: CASGNRVSSPLHF.